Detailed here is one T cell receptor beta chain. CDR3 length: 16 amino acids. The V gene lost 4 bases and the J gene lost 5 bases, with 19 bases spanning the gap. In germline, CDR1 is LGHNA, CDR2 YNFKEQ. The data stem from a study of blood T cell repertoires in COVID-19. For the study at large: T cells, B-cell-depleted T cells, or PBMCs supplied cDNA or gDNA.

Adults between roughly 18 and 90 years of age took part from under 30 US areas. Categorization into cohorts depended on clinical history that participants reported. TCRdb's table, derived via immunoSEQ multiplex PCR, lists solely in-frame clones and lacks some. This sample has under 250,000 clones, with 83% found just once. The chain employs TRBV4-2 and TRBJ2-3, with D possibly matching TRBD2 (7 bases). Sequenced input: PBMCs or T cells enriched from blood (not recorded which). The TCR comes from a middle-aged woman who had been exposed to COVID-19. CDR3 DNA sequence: TGTGCCAGCAGCCGTAACGACGGGGGGCGGGGAGATACGCAGTATTTT. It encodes CASSRNDGGRGDTQYF.